These 19 T cell receptor beta chains were all obtained from the same sample, sequenced in a study of metastatic and nonmetastatic thyroid tumors. Via MiXCR, TCRdb re-called the PCR reads. The sample has about 43,000 clones, 3.2% seen once. Nobody among the patients had been given any treatment before thyroid surgery. Sequenced sample: blood. The source is a female donor with papillary thyroid cancer or a benign thyroid nodule (not recorded which). Some clones in this sample may be carry-over from other donors' samples.

This clone was counted many times. The rearrangement uses TRBV6-1 and TRBJ2-7, with 7 bases that match TRBD1. Germline lookup yields CDR1 MNHNS and CDR2 SASEGT. The ends lost 6 bases at V and 1 base at J; junction bases unmatched: 6. The CDR3 length is 14 residues. DNA for the CDR3: TGTGCCAGCAGCCCGACAGGGTATTCCTACGAGCAGTACTTC. This encodes CASSPTGYSYEQYF.

This clone was found many times. The chain has TRBV5-1 and TRBJ2-3, with TRBD2 matching 13 bases. Looked up from germline, CDR1 is SGHRS and CDR2 is YFSETQ. With V trimmed by 5 bases and J by 3 bases, 6 bases remained unmatched. The CDR3 runs 16 residues. CDR3 in amino acids: CASRSTGLAGTDTQYF. CDR3 coding DNA: TGCGCCAGCAGAAGTACGGGACTAGCGGGAACAGATACGCAGTATTTT. The entire variable domain, with the rest obtained from reference TRBV5-1 and TRBJ2-3, is as follows: KAGVTQTPRYLIKTRGQQVTLSCSPISGHRSVSWYQQTPGQGLQFLFEYFSETQRNKGNFPGRFSGRQFSNSRSEMNVSTLELGDSALYLCASRSTGLAGTDTQYFGPGTRLTVL.

The rearrangement links TRBV20-1 to TRBJ1-2, with TRBD1 identical over 9 bases. The junction had 5 bases not matched to a gene; V was cut back by 1 base and J by 5 bases. The germline V gene encodes CDR1 DFQATT and CDR2 SNEGSKA (reference sequence). The CDR3 runs 14 residues. The CDR3 protein is CSARGDREFYGYTF. CDR3 sequence (DNA): TGCAGTGCTAGAGGGGACAGGGAGTTTTATGGCTACACCTTC.

This clone ranks as medium-sized. The CDR3 sequence: CASSFSGTSDTGELFF. Here the CDR3 DNA reads TGCGCCAGCAGCTTTTCTGGGACTAGCGACACCGGGGAGCTGTTTTTT. The V call is TRBV5-1, the J call TRBJ2-2, with 10 bases lining up with TRBD2. Germline loops: CDR1 SGHRS, CDR2 YFSETQ. J was trimmed by 3 bases and V by 2 bases; bases with no gene match: 4. This CDR3 is built from 16 residues. Full variable domain (missing parts from reference TRBV5-1 and TRBJ2-2): KAGVTQTPRYLIKTRGQQVTLSCSPISGHRSVSWYQQTPGQGLQFLFEYFSETQRNKGNFPGRFSGRQFSNSRSEMNVSTLELGDSALYLCASSFSGTSDTGELFFGEGSRLTVL.

This clone was observed many times. Distinct nucleotide sequences in the sample also encode this CDR3. The chain recombines TRBV14 with TRBJ2-3; 9 nucleotides agree with TRBD2. V dropped 1 base and J dropped 0; count of bases not matched to a gene: 8. There are 18 residues in the CDR3. Looked up from germline, CDR1 is SGHDN and CDR2 is FVKESK. CDR3 DNA: TGTGCCAGCAGCCAAGGGGCTAGCGGGAACCCTAGCACAGATACGCAGTATTTT. This gives the protein CASSQGASGNPSTDTQYF.

In this sample, this clone turned up many times. The V gene is TRBV19, the J gene TRBJ2-1; D might be TRBD1 (5 bases). The germline V and J ends were trimmed by 4 bases and 3 bases, with 13 bases remaining between them. The CDR3 length is 15 residues. Germline V lookup: CDR1 LNHDA, CDR2 SQIVND (reference sequence). CDR3 sequence (DNA): TGTGCCAGTAGTACCCCCGACAGATTCTACAATGAGCAGTTCTTC. It translates to CASSTPDRFYNEQFF. Combining the CDR3 with reference TRBV19 and TRBJ2-1 gives the whole variable domain DGGITQSPKYLFRKEGQNVTLSCEQNLNHDAMYWYRQDPGQGLRLIYYSQIVNDFQKGDIAEGYSVSREKKESFPLTVTSAQKNPTAFYLCASSTPDRFYNEQFFGPGTRLTVL.

This clone was seen many times. The chain is built from TRBV3-1 and TRBJ2-2; no clear D. This CDR3 region has 15 residues. V lost 4 bases and J 7 bases, leaving 16 bases between the germline ends. In germline, CDR1 is LGHDT, CDR2 YNNKEL (reference sequence). Written as DNA, the CDR3 is TGTGCCAGCAGCCTCGGGTCCCCCGGCGACGGGGAGCTGTTTTTT. Translating gives CASSLGSPGDGELFF.

The sample holds a few counts of this clone. This chain joins TRBV6-1 and TRBJ1-5; a weak D match, TRBD1 (5 bases). V shed 6 bases and J shed 12 bases, with 15 bases lying between them. Germline loops: CDR1 MNHNS, CDR2 SASEGT. CDR3 length: 12 amino acids. The CDR3 sequence is CASSFRVGGQHF. DNA of the CDR3: TGTGCCAGCAGCTTCCGTGTTGGGGGCCAGCATTTT.

This clone was observed at least ten times. The V gene is TRBV3-1, the J gene TRBJ1-2; 8 nucleotides match TRBD1. There are 15 residues in the CDR3. The trim removed 0 bases at V and 4 bases at J, leaving 4 bases unmatched. Looked up from germline, CDR1 is LGHDT and CDR2 is YNNKEL (reference sequence). DNA for the CDR3: TGTGCCAGCAGCCAAGATGCGGGGACAGGCTATGGCTACACCTTC. Protein: CASSQDAGTGYGYTF.

This clone has a handful of counts. J is TRBJ2-7 and V is TRBV2; D is possibly TRBD1 (5 bases). Trimming removed 7 bases from V and 0 bases from J, with 13 bases in between. CDR3 length equals 14 residues. Germline CDR1 and CDR2: SNHLY and FYNNEI. The CDR3 sequence: CASILRVSSYEQYF. CDR3 nucleotides: TGTGCCAGCATCCTCAGGGTAAGCTCCTACGAGCAGTACTTC.

This clone was observed a few times. The chain carries TRBV12-3 or TRBV12-4 and TRBJ1-5; tentative D call: TRBD1 (5 bases). This CDR3 spans 12 amino acids. The V gene lost 6 bases and the J gene lost 5 bases, with 8 bases spanning the gap. The CDR3 DNA follows: TGTGCCAGCAGCCCGGGGGATCAGCCCCAGCATTTT. It translates to CASSPGDQPQHF.

The chain has TRBV11-2 and TRBJ2-6; D may be TRBD1 or TRBD2 (5 bases each). CDR3 length: 17 amino acids. V was cut by 1 base and J by 0 bases, with 10 bases left in between. The germline gives CDR1 SGHAT, CDR2 FQNNGV. The chain's CDR3 is CASSLAAGSSGANVLTF. The CDR3 DNA is TGTGCCAGCAGCTTAGCGGCAGGGAGCTCTGGGGCCAACGTCCTGACTTTC. Using reference TRBV11-2 and TRBJ2-6 for the parts outside the CDR3, the full variable domain is EAGVAQSPRYKIIEKRQSVAFWCNPISGHATLYWYQQILGQGPKLLIQFQNNGVVDDSQLPKDRFSAERLKGVDSTLKIQPAKLEDSAVYLCASSLAAGSSGANVLTFGAGSRLTVL.

This rearrangement joins TRBV28 to TRBJ2-2; weak D call: TRBD1 (5 bases). Germline-derived CDR1 and CDR2 are MDHEN and SYDVKM. Trimming cost V 6 bases and J 3 bases, with 8 bases left between them. The CDR3 totals 13 residues. For the CDR3, the DNA is TGTGCCAGCAGCCCGACAGACACCGGGGAGCTGTTTTTT. Residues: CASSPTDTGELFF. Full variable domain (missing parts from reference TRBV28 and TRBJ2-2): DVKVTQSSRYLVKRTGEKVFLECVQDMDHENMFWYRQDPGLGLRLIYFSYDVKMKEKGDIPEGYSVSREKKERFSLILESASTNQTSMYLCASSPTDTGELFFGEGSRLTVL.

The chain is built from TRBV6-5 and TRBJ2-5; 12 nucleotides align to TRBD2. There are 16 residues in the CDR3. V was clipped by 3 bases and J by 3 bases; unmatched bases: 5. CDR1 MNHEY and CDR2 SVGAGI come from the germline V gene. CDR3 amino acids: CASSYTSGGLKETQYF. DNA of the CDR3: TGTGCCAGCAGTTATACTAGCGGGGGGCTTAAAGAGACCCAGTACTTC.

This clone is categorized as medium-sized (0.01 to 0.1%). The chain joins TRBV7-3 to TRBJ1-2; D might be TRBD1 (5 bases). V shed 4 bases and J shed 4 bases, with 16 bases lying between them. CDR1 and CDR2 (germline): SGHTA, FQGTGA. The CDR3 has 15 residues. Here the CDR3 DNA reads TGTGCCAGCAGCTCCGGGACGGGCTTTATCTATGGCTACACCTTC. It yields the protein CASSSGTGFIYGYTF. Complete variable domain (other parts from reference TRBV7-3 and TRBJ1-2): GAGVSQTPSNKVTEKGKYVELRCDPISGHTALYWYRQSLGQGPEFLIYFQGTGAADDSGLPNDRFFAVRPEGSVSTLKIQRTERGDSAVYLCASSSGTGFIYGYTFGSGTRLTVV.

By frequency in the sample, this clone is medium-sized. The chain has TRBV20-1 and TRBJ1-5; no clear D gene. V gave up 5 bases and J gave up 2 bases, with 10 bases separating them. The CDR3 extends over 13 amino acids. Germline CDR1 DFQATT, CDR2 SNEGSKA (reference sequence). The CDR3 DNA reads as TGCAGTGCTTTACGGTCGGGCAATCAGCCCCAGCATTTT. Translated: CSALRSGNQPQHF.

This clone occurred many times. The gene calls are TRBV6-1 and TRBJ2-2; a weak D match, TRBD1 (6 bases). CDR1 is MNHNS, CDR2 SASEGT, per germline. This CDR3 comprises 17 residues. Trimming took 6 bases from V and 0 from J, leaving 17 bases between them. The CDR3, as DNA: TGTGCCAGCAGAAATCAGGGGTTACGCGCGAACACCGGGGAGCTGTTTTTT. This translates into CASRNQGLRANTGELFF.

This clone was observed many times. The chain links TRBV7-9 to TRBJ1-5; unclear D gene. In germline, CDR1 is SEHNR, CDR2 FQNEAQ (reference sequence). This CDR3 is built from 16 residues. Trimming pared 1 base from V and 4 bases from J, leaving 14 bases between. CDR3 protein: CASSLGETYRNQPQHF. DNA for the CDR3: TGTGCCAGCAGCTTAGGAGAGACCTATCGGAATCAGCCCCAGCATTTT.

This clone was observed a handful of times. V gene TRBV20-1 combines with J gene TRBJ2-5; TRBD1 is a possible D gene (5 bases). The CDR3 contains 20 residues. From germline, CDR1 is DFQATT and CDR2 SNEGSKA (reference sequence). Deletions cut 0 bases from V and 5 bases from J, with 31 bases between. The CDR3: CSARDSGTVGVGWHGETQYF. CDR3 nucleotides: TGCAGTGCTAGAGACTCTGGAACGGTAGGGGTAGGGTGGCATGGTGAGACCCAGTACTTC.